This T cell receptor (beta chain) was documented in a study of cytomegalovirus exposure and HLA in healthy donors. It was with 60 Vbeta and 13 Jbeta primers that the PCR ran. Clones were read by immunoSEQ multiplex PCR, and TCRdb kept only the in-frame ones, dropping some. Its table lists around 100,000 clones. Germline CDR1 SGHAT, CDR2 FQNNGV. The CDR3 loop spans 15 amino acids. Trimming took off 2 bases at V and 7 bases at J, with 17 bases between the two ends. Regarding this clone: The antigen is undetermined.

Study results and limitations: An apparent linkage of common viral pathogens to several of the most significant clusters emerged in a later analysis. For TCR beta chains, V- and J-gene trimming was later linked to a missense DCLRE1C variant. A later analysis associated 16,951 TCR beta sequences with HLA alleles at a 0.05 false discovery rate. In a later analysis, productive TCRs from donors in an Asian-associated ancestry cluster reportedly carried fewer N-insertions than the cohort mean.

Sequenced input: PBMCs. The TCR was taken from a man aged 25 to 45 in good health and CMV-seronegative. The chain employs TRBV11-2 and TRBJ1-2; D ambiguous. The DNA of the CDR3 is TGTGCCAGCAGCTTAAATGGGCAGCCAGAGGGTGGCTACACCTTC. This encodes CASSLNGQPEGGYTF.